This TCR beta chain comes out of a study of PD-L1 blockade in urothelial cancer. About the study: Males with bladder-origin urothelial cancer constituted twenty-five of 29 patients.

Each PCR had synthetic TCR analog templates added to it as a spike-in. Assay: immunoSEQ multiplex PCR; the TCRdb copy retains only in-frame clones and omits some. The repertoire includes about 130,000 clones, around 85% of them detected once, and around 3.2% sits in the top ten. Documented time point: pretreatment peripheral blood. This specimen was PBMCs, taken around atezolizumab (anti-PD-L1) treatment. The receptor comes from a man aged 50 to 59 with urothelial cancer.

The CDR3 DNA reads as TGTGCCAGCAGCCAAGCCCGGGACAGGGGGTTGGAGACCCAGTACTTC. Translation: CASSQARDRGLETQYF. The J gene is TRBJ2-5, the V gene TRBV14, with 11 positions matching TRBD1. After removal of 1 base from V and 5 bases from J, the junction contained 6 bases not matched to a gene. The length of the CDR3 is 16 residues. Germline V gene data show CDR1 as SGHDN and CDR2 as FVKESK.